The T cell receptor (beta chain) described here comes from a study of blood T cell repertoires in COVID-19. As for the study in general: The study drew acute and convalescent COVID-19 samples from the United States, Italy and Spain. In each case, the material was cDNA or gDNA derived from T cells, B-cell-depleted T cells, or PBMCs.

Original processing notes: Reference gene primers were amplified, and this amplification served to estimate nucleated cell counts. Measured with immunoSEQ multiplex PCR; TCRdb has only the in-frame clones, and not every one. From that table come the V and J calls and clone size; the DNA was used to work out D and trimming. Here the sample spans fewer than 350,000 clones, 70% to 90% being singletons. V dropped 4 bases and J dropped 0 bases, with 8 bases sitting between them. Germline V lookup: CDR1 SGDLS, CDR2 YYNGEE. This CDR3 region has 14 residues. The source is a man younger than 35 with active or convalescent COVID-19. The rearrangement uses TRBV9 and TRBJ1-3; the D gene is possibly TRBD1 (5 bases). Sequenced input: peripheral blood. CDR3 in amino acids: CASSTQGSGNTIYF. The DNA of the CDR3 is TGTGCCAGCAGCACCCAGGGCTCTGGAAACACCATATATTTT.